The rows below give T cell receptor beta chains drawn from one sample of a study of blood T cells in healthy people across ages. TCRdb ran MiXCR on the 5' RACE reads and lists one entry per CDR3 protein. The sample holds around 1.1 million distinct CDR3 sequences, about two fifths seen once. Sequences were obtained from blood. These receptors originate from a man younger than 35 in good health. The conserved cysteine and the conserved F or W are not part of the CDR3 here. A D gene is named only where the DNA matches it firmly.

j_call d_call v_call cdr3_aa
TRBJ1-1 . TRBV20-1 SASLDGLDGGAF
TRBJ1-2 . TRBV6-5 ASSTRTAPYGYT
TRBJ1-6 . TRBV27 ASTNGRWSYNSPLH
TRBJ1-2 . TRBV4-3 ASSQEIGYGYT
TRBJ2-4 . TRBV12-3/TRBV12-4 ASSLGGTNIQY
TRBJ2-1 TRBD1 TRBV28 ASSSYKTGSSYNEQF
TRBJ1-2 . TRBV7-7 ASSLQDTDYGYT
TRBJ2-7 TRBD1 TRBV12-3/TRBV12-4 ASSFWGDRIYEQY
TRBJ1-5 . TRBV20-1 SAGVGLSNQPQH
TRBJ2-1 TRBD2 TRBV6-5 ASRSGGGHHNEQF
TRBJ2-1 . TRBV7-2 ASSLDSPFYNEQF
TRBJ1-5 . TRBV18 ASSPTVSQPQH
TRBJ1-1 . TRBV29-1 SVARGQNTEAF
TRBJ2-1 . TRBV6-6 ASSRQGQDNEQF
TRBJ2-1 . TRBV9 ASSVGTRNEQF
TRBJ1-5 TRBD1 TRBV12-5 ASERDRNYSNQPQH